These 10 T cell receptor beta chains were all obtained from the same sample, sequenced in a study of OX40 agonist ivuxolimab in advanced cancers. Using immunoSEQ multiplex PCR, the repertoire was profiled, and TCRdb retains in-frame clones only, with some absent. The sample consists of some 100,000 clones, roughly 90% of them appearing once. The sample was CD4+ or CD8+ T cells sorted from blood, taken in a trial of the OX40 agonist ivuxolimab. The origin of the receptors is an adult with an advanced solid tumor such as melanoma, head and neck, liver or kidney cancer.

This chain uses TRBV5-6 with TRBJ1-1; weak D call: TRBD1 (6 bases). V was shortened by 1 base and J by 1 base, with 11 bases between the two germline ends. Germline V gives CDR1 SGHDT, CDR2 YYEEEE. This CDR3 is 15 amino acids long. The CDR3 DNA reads TGTGCCAGCAGCTTGCGGGGGCCAGGGAACACTGAAGCTTTCTTT. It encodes CASSLRGPGNTEAFF.

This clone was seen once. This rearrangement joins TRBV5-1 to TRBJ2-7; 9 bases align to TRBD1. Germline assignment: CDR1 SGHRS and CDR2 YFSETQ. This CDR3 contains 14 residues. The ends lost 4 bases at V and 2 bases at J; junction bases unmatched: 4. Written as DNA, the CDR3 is TGCGCCAGCAGCCCTCGGACAGGGGCCTACGAGCAGTACTTC. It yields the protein CASSPRTGAYEQYF.

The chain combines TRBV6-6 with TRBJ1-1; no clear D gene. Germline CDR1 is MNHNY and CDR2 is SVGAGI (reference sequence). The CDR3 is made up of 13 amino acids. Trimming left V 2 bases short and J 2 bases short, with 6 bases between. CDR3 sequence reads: CASSYATNTEAFF. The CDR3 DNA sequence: TGTGCCAGCAGTTACGCAACAAACACTGAAGCTTTCTTT.

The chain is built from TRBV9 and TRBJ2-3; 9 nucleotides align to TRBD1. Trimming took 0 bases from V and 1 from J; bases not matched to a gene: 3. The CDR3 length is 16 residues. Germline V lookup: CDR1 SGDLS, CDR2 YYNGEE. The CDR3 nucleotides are TGTGCCAGCAGCGTAGTGGGACAGGGACGCACAGATACGCAGTATTTT. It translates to CASSVVGQGRTDTQYF.

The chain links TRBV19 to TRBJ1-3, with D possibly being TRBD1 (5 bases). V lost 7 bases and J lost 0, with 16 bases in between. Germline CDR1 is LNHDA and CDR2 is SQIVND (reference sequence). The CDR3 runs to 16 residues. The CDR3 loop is CASTRPRGVSGNTIYF. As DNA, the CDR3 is TGTGCCAGTACCCGGCCCCGGGGGGTCTCTGGAAACACCATATATTTT.

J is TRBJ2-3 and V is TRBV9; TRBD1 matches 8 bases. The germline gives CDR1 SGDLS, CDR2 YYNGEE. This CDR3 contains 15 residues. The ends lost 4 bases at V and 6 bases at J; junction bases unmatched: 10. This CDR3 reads CASSKGGTGTDTQYF. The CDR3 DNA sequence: TGTGCCAGCAGCAAAGGGGGGACAGGAACCGATACGCAGTATTTT.

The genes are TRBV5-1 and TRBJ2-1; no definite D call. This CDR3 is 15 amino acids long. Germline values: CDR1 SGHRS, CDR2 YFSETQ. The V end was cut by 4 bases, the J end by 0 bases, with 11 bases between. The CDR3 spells CASSETRSSYNEQFF. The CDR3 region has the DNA TGCGCCAGCAGCGAAACACGGAGCTCCTACAATGAGCAGTTCTTC.

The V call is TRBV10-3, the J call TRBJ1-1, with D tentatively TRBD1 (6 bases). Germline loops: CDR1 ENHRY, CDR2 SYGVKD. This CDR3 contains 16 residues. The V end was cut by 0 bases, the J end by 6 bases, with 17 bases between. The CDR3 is CAISESWGGAGAEAFF. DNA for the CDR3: TGTGCCATCAGTGAGTCGTGGGGGGGCGCGGGTGCTGAAGCTTTCTTT.

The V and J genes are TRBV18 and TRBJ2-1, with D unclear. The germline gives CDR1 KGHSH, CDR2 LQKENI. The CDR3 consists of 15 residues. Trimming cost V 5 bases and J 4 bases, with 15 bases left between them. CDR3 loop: CASSAELRSYNEQFF. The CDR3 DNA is TGTGCCAGCTCAGCGGAATTAAGGAGTTACAATGAGCAGTTCTTC.

CDR3 sequence reads: CASSFLYEQYF. The CDR3 DNA reads as TGTGCCAGCAGCTTCCTATACGAGCAGTACTTC. This rearrangement joins TRBV7-2 to TRBJ2-7; D ambiguous. This CDR3 has 11 amino acids. V lost 3 bases, J lost 4 bases, and 4 bases lay in between. CDR1 and CDR2 (germline): SGHTA, FQGNSA.